The next 5 T cell receptor beta chains were all read from a single sample in a study of blood T cell repertoires in COVID-19. Clones were read by immunoSEQ multiplex PCR, and TCRdb kept only the in-frame ones, dropping some. The sample lists some 260,000 clones; about 89% were seen once. Sequencing input: PBMCs or T cells enriched from blood (not recorded which). These receptors were taken from a middle-aged man who had recovered from COVID-19.

The chain is built from TRBV5-4 and TRBJ2-5; TRBD2 aligns across 15 bases. J gave up 2 bases and V 3 bases, and 2 bases lay outside the gene matches. The length of the CDR3 is 16 residues. Germline V lookup: CDR1 SGHNT, CDR2 YYREEE (reference sequence). The CDR3 DNA is TGTGCCAGCAGCTCCGGACTAGCGGGAGGGCAAGAGACCCAGTACTTC. Its translation: CASSSGLAGGQETQYF.

The rearrangement links TRBV5-8 to TRBJ1-1; 7 positions agree with TRBD1. V lost 4 bases to trimming and J lost 2 bases; unmatched junction nucleotides: 5. The CDR3 sequence is 14 residues long. CDR1 and CDR2 (germline): SGHTS, YDEGEE. Here the CDR3 reads CASSPWDRNTEAFF. CDR3 nucleotides: TGTGCCAGCAGCCCATGGGACAGAAACACTGAAGCTTTCTTT.

The chain joins TRBV11-3 to TRBJ2-7, with 7 nucleotides matching TRBD1. Germline CDR1 reads SGHNT; CDR2 reads YENEEA. This CDR3 is 16 amino acids long. J was trimmed by 2 bases and V by 1 base; bases with no gene match: 8. The CDR3 sequence is CASSLGLDRRPYEQYF. CDR3 sequence (DNA): TGTGCCAGCAGCTTAGGGTTGGACAGGAGACCCTACGAGCAGTACTTC.

J is TRBJ2-2 and V is TRBV10-2, with 8 bases lining up with TRBD1. The CDR3 runs 17 residues. Trimming cost V 6 bases and J 4 bases; bases outside gene matches: 13. Looked up from germline, CDR1 is WSHSY and CDR2 is SAAADI. The CDR3 sequence: CASRGSRTGRFTGELFF. CDR3 coding DNA: TGCGCCAGCAGGGGGTCCCGGACAGGGAGATTCACCGGGGAGCTGTTTTTT.

Only one count was recorded for this clone. V is TRBV6-2 or TRBV6-3 and J is TRBJ1-2, with D uncertain. Germline V CDR1 and CDR2: MNHEY, SVGEGT. CDR3 length equals 12 residues. The ends were cut back, 6 bases at V and 5 bases at J, with 10 bases in the middle. Here the CDR3 DNA reads TGTGCCAGCAGCCCCATTCGGTATGGCTACACCTTC. This encodes CASSPIRYGYTF.